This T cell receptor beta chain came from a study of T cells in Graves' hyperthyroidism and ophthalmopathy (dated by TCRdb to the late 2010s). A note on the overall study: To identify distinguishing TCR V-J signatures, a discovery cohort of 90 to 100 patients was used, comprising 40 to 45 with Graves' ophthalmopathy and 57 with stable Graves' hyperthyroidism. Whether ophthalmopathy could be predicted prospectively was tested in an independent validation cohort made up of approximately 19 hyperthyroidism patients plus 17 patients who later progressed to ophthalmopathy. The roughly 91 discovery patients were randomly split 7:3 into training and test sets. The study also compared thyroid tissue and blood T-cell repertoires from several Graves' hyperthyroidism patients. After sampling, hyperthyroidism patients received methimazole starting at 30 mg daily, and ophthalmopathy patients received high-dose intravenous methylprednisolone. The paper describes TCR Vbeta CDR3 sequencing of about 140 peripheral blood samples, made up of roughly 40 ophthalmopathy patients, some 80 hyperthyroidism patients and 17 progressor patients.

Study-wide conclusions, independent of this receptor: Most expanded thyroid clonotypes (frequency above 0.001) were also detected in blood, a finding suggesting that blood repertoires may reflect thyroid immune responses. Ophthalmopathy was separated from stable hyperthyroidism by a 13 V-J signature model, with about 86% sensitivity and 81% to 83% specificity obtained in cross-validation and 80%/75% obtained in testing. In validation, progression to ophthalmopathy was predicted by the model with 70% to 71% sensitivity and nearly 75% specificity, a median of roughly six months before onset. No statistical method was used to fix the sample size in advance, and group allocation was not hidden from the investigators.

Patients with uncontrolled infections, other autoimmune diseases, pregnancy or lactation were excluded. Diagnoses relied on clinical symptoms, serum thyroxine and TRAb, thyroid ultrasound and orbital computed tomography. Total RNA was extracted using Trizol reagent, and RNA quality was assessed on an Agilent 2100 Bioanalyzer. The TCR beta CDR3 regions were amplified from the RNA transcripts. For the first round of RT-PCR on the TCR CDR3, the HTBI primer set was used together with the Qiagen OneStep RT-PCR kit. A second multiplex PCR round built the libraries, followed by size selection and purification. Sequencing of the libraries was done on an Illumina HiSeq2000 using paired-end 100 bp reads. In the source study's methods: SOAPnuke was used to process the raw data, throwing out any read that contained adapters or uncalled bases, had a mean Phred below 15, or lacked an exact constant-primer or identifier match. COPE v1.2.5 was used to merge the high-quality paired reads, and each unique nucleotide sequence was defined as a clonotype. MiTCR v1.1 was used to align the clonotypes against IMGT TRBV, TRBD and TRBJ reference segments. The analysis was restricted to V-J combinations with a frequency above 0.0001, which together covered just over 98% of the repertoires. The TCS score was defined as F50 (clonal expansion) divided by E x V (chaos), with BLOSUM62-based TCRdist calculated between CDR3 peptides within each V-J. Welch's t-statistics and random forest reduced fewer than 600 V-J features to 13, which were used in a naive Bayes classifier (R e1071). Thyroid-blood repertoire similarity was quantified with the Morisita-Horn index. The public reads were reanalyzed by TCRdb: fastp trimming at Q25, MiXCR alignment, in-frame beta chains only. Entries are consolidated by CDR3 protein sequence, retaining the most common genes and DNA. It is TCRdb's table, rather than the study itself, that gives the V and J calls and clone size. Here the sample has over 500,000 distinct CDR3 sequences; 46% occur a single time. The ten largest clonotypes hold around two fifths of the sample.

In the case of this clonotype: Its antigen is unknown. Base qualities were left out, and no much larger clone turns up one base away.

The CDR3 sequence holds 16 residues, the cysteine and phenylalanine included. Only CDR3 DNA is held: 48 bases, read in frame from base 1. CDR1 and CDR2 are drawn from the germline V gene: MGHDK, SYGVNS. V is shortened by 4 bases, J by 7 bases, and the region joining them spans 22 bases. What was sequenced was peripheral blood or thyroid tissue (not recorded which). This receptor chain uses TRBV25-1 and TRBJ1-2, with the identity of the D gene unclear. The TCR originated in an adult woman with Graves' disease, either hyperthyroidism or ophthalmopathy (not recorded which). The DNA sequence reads TGTGCCAGCAGTGCCTTTGATACAGCCACTCCACCTGGCTACACCTTC. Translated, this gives CASSAFDTATPPGYTF.